Following are 25 T cell receptor beta chains from one sample sequenced in a study of cytomegalovirus exposure and HLA in healthy donors. Profiled with immunoSEQ multiplex PCR; TCRdb holds only in-frame clones, not every one. The sample carries about 130,000 clones, approximately 84% recorded once. Sequences were obtained from PBMCs. The receptors originated from a young man in good health and CMV-seropositive.

The V and J genes are TRBV12-5 and TRBJ2-5, with no clear D. V was clipped by 7 bases and J by 4 bases, with 19 bases between them. The germline V gene has CDR1 LGHNT and CDR2 FRNRAP. CDR3 length: 15 amino acids. In DNA form, the CDR3 reads TGTGCTAGTGCCCTGAGCGCGGTCTGGGTAGAGACCCAGTACTTC. It is translated as CASALSAVWVETQYF.

The V and J genes are TRBV27 and TRBJ2-7; a possible D gene is TRBD2 (5 bases). This CDR3 region has 17 residues. Trimming shortened V by 2 bases and J by 3 bases, and 20 bases separated the two germline ends. Germline V gene lookup returns CDR1 MNHEY and CDR2 SMNVEV (reference sequence). The CDR3 DNA reads TGTGCCAGCAGTTTACTTGGGAGAACAACCGAGGGCTACGAGCAGTACTTC. Amino acid sequence: CASSLLGRTTEGYEQYF.

The chain carries TRBV5-1 and TRBJ2-7; 11 bases map to TRBD2. V dropped 0 bases and J dropped 3; count of bases not matched to a gene: 8. CDR3 size: 17 residues. Germline CDR1 is SGHRS and CDR2 is YFSETQ. The DNA of the CDR3 is TGCGCCAGCAGCTTGGTACCTAGCGGGGGGCCCTACTACGAGCAGTACTTC. This encodes CASSLVPSGGPYYEQYF.

This clone was picked up one time. This chain joins TRBV7-9 and TRBJ2-3; 10 bases line up with TRBD2. The CDR3 loop spans 16 amino acids. The germline V gene has CDR1 SEHNR and CDR2 FQNEAQ (reference sequence). Trimming took 3 bases from V and 2 from J; bases not matched to a gene: 5. The CDR3 DNA sequence: TGTGCCAGCAGCTTCTACGGACTAGCGGACACAGATACGCAGTATTTT. The encoded protein is CASSFYGLADTDTQYF.

There are a few counts of this clone. This chain connects TRBV18 to TRBJ1-2, with 9 positions matching TRBD1. The CDR3 sequence is 17 residues long. V lost 1 base and J lost 4; bases outside the gene matches: 10. The germline V gene has CDR1 KGHSH and CDR2 LQKENI. CDR3 DNA: TGTGCCAGCTCACCACAGTTGGGACAGGGAGGTAGCTATGGCTACACCTTC. Translating gives CASSPQLGQGGSYGYTF.

The V gene is TRBV18, the J gene TRBJ1-4; D remains ambiguous. From germline, CDR1 is KGHSH and CDR2 LQKENI. The CDR3 consists of 13 residues. Trimming removed 5 bases at V and 4 bases at J, with 8 bases between. CDR3 sequence reads: CASSDSVNEKLFF. CDR3 nucleotides: TGTGCCAGCTCAGACTCAGTTAATGAAAAACTGTTTTTT.

The CDR3 DNA is TGTGCCAGCAGACCAACAGCACTTAACACTGAAGCTTTCTTT. It translates to CASRPTALNTEAFF. The V and J genes are TRBV7-9 and TRBJ1-1, with unresolved D. Germline V gives CDR1 SEHNR, CDR2 FQNEAQ (reference sequence). V was trimmed by 6 bases and J by 2 bases, leaving 13 bases between them. The CDR3 spans 14 residues.

The chain recombines TRBV11-2 with TRBJ1-2; D is unclear. V dropped 3 bases and J dropped 7 bases, with 18 bases sitting between them. The CDR3 is 15 amino acids. Germline V gene data show CDR1 as SGHAT and CDR2 as FQNNGV. The CDR3 region has the DNA TGTGCCAGCAGCTTCGACATCGGGAGAGGAGCTGGCTACACCTTC. Its protein is CASSFDIGRGAGYTF.

This chain connects TRBV27 to TRBJ1-2; 9 bases are a match to TRBD1. Germline assignment: CDR1 MNHEY and CDR2 SMNVEV (reference sequence). Trimming took 5 bases from V and 4 from J; bases not matched to a gene: 5. CDR3 length: 14 amino acids. The CDR3, as DNA: TGTGCCAGCAGTGGGACAGGGTTAGGCTATGGCTACACCTTC. It is translated as CASSGTGLGYGYTF.

V usage is TRBV9 and J usage is TRBJ1-5, with TRBD1 matching 8 bases. Looked up from germline, CDR1 is SGDLS and CDR2 is YYNGEE. CDR3 length equals 15 residues. The trim removed 3 bases at V and 3 bases at J, leaving 5 bases unmatched. The CDR3 DNA follows: TGTGCCAGCAGCGCGACAGGGGCCTACAATCAGCCCCAGCATTTT. Encoded protein: CASSATGAYNQPQHF.

Only one count was recorded for this clone. The chain uses TRBV15 and TRBJ2-7, with 7 bases lining up with TRBD1. Unmatched junction bases numbered 14, after V lost 3 bases and J lost 0 bases. Germline loops: CDR1 LNHNV, CDR2 YYDKDF (reference sequence). The CDR3 consists of 18 residues. As DNA, the CDR3 is TGTGCCACCAGCAGGGGAGACTCGACAGGGCTTAGCTCCTACGAGCAGTACTTC. Amino acid sequence: CATSRGDSTGLSSYEQYF.

The table lists this clone with a few counts. This chain joins TRBV9 and TRBJ2-6; D not certain. Germline CDR1 reads SGDLS; CDR2 reads YYNGEE. Between the trimmed V and J ends, which lost 4 bases and 0 bases, there was a span of 11 bases. CDR3 size: 16 residues. The CDR3 nucleotides are TGTGCCAGCAGCCCCTGGCCGTCCTCTGGGGCCAACGTCCTGACTTTC. Its protein product is CASSPWPSSGANVLTF.

There are many counts of this clone. V usage is TRBV6-1 and J usage is TRBJ2-5; 11 positions agree with TRBD2. The length of the CDR3 is 15 residues. Germline-derived CDR1 and CDR2 are MNHNS and SASEGT. J was trimmed by 2 bases and V by 4 bases; bases with no gene match: 3. The CDR3 here is CASSVLAGGQETQYF. The CDR3 DNA is TGTGCCAGCAGTGTGTTAGCGGGGGGGCAAGAGACCCAGTACTTC.

The gene calls are TRBV5-4 and TRBJ1-2; maybe TRBD1 (5 bases). This CDR3 region has 15 residues. CDR1 is SGHNT, CDR2 YYREEE, per germline (reference sequence). The germline V and J ends were trimmed by 4 bases and 8 bases, with 21 bases remaining between them. The CDR3 DNA sequence: TGTGCCAGCAGCAGGGACCCGGGGGATGTAGGCGGCTACACCTTC. This encodes CASSRDPGDVGGYTF.

The rearrangement joins TRBV29-1 to TRBJ2-1, with D possibly matching TRBD2 (5 bases). This CDR3 has 15 amino acids. CDR1 and CDR2 (germline): SQVTM, ANQGSEA. V lost 7 bases, J lost 0 bases, and 16 bases lay in between. The CDR3 protein is CSGIGEGSSYNEQFF. The CDR3 region has the DNA TGCAGCGGCATCGGGGAAGGAAGCTCCTACAATGAGCAGTTCTTC.

The genes are TRBV18 and TRBJ2-1, with 9 nucleotides matching TRBD2. Germline trimming cut 6 bases from V and 7 bases from J; bases unmatched to any gene: 13. CDR1 is KGHSH, CDR2 LQKENI, per germline. The CDR3 is made up of 16 amino acids. In nucleotides, the CDR3 is TGTGCCAGCTCCGCCTTTCTAGCGGGGCAGGGTAATGAGCAGTTCTTC. This gives the protein CASSAFLAGQGNEQFF.

The gene calls are TRBV27 and TRBJ2-3, with no clear D. The length of the CDR3 is 13 residues. V was cut by 5 bases and J by 4 bases, with 10 bases left in between. The germline gives CDR1 MNHEY, CDR2 SMNVEV (reference sequence). CDR3 loop: CASSHFVPDTQYF. CDR3 DNA sequence: TGTGCCAGCAGTCACTTCGTCCCAGATACGCAGTATTTT.

CDR3 sequence: CASSERGHRANYGYTF. The CDR3 nucleotides read TGTGCCAGCAGTGAACGCGGGCACAGGGCCAACTATGGCTACACCTTC. The chain combines TRBV6-1 with TRBJ1-2; D is perhaps TRBD1 (6 bases). CDR3 length equals 16 residues. Germline lookup yields CDR1 MNHNS and CDR2 SASEGT. Trimming stripped 2 bases from V and 2 bases from J, with 15 bases between.

The V and J genes are TRBV5-4 and TRBJ1-1, with 7 bases matching TRBD1. From germline, CDR1 is SGHNT and CDR2 YYREEE (reference sequence). The length of the CDR3 is 15 residues. V was clipped by 3 bases and J by 1 base; unmatched bases: 6. CDR3 residues: CASSSLQGTNTEAFF. Written as DNA, the CDR3 is TGTGCCAGCAGCTCTTTACAGGGGACGAACACTGAAGCTTTCTTT.

This rearrangement joins TRBV9 to TRBJ1-2; the D gene is possibly TRBD1 (5 bases). The CDR3 runs to 15 residues. V lost 0 bases, J lost 8 bases, and 17 bases lay in between. Germline values: CDR1 SGDLS, CDR2 YYNGEE. CDR3 in DNA: TGTGCCAGCAGCGTAGATCTCAGGGAGGTTGGCGGCTACACCTTC. This encodes CASSVDLREVGGYTF.

This clone was seen a few times. The V and J genes are TRBV19 and TRBJ1-5; D remains unclear. Trimming took off 5 bases at V and 3 bases at J, with 14 bases between the two ends. This CDR3 region has 15 residues. The germline V gene encodes CDR1 LNHDA and CDR2 SQIVND (reference sequence). The CDR3 nucleotides are TGTGCCAGTAGTTCTGACGACAAAGACAATCAGCCCCAGCATTTT. Encoded protein: CASSSDDKDNQPQHF. The complete variable domain, with remaining parts taken from reference TRBV19 and TRBJ1-5, reads DGGITQSPKYLFRKEGQNVTLSCEQNLNHDAMYWYRQDPGQGLRLIYYSQIVNDFQKGDIAEGYSVSREKKESFPLTVTSAQKNPTAFYLCASSSDDKDNQPQHFGDGTRLSIL.

The genes are TRBV10-3 and TRBJ2-4, with TRBD1 matching over 9 bases. This CDR3 has 13 residues. The trim removed 9 bases at V and 5 bases at J, leaving 5 bases unmatched. Germline-derived CDR1 and CDR2 are ENHRY and SYGVKD. The CDR3 protein is CAIKQGAENIQYF. DNA for the CDR3: TGTGCCATTAAACAGGGGGCTGAAAACATTCAGTACTTC.

This clone came up many times. V usage is TRBV6-6 and J usage is TRBJ2-7; 7 nucleotides line up with TRBD1. The junction had 6 bases not matched to a gene; V was cut back by 5 bases and J by 2 bases. From germline, CDR1 is MNHNY and CDR2 SVGAGI (reference sequence). The CDR3 is 14 residues long. Here the CDR3 reads CASSIGQDTYEQYF. The CDR3 DNA reads TGTGCCAGCAGTATAGGACAGGATACCTACGAGCAGTACTTC.

V usage is TRBV7-6 and J usage is TRBJ1-2; TRBD1 matches at 8 bases. There are 16 residues in the CDR3. The germline V gene encodes CDR1 SGHVS and CDR2 FNYEAQ. V trimming: 5 bases; J trimming: 3 bases; junction bases outside the gene matches: 11. The CDR3 spells CASSPGARGRDYGYTF. CDR3 nucleotide sequence: TGTGCCAGCAGCCCCGGGGCCAGGGGGCGAGACTATGGCTACACCTTC.

At least ten counts were recorded for this clone. Compared with germline, one end of the junction differs, possibly owing to a read error. The J gene is TRBJ2-7, the V gene TRBV7-9; 9 positions agree with TRBD1. This CDR3 region has 11 residues. The V gene's germline CDR1 is SEHNR and CDR2 FQNEAQ (reference sequence). The CDR3 loop is CASSQATQGAF. CDR3 coding DNA: TGTGCCAGCAGCCAGGCCACACAGGGGGCCTTC.